Below, one TCR beta chain is given with its context. Its binding antigen is unknown. No much larger clone is present one base from it, and per-base qualities are unavailable. The data belong to a study of cytomegalovirus exposure and HLA in healthy donors (dated by TCRdb to about 2017). Some background on the complete study: In an earlier analysis of roughly 590 of the donors, 276 Gb of sequence data and just under 120 million unique TCR beta sequences from 180 million or so T cells were reported. Roughly 300 gigabases of sequencing data and approximately 93 million unique TCR sequences were included in an early release covering about 700 HLA-typed donors. Of the 300 to 500 genotyped donors, less than 90% were placed in the genetic ancestry cluster associated with self-reported Caucasian donors. The aim of the study was to test whether cataloging public T cell receptors could identify signatures of past pathogen exposure. The study profiled the T cell repertoires of hundreds of subjects by immunosequencing and related them to cytomegalovirus serostatus. In addition to the first cohort of 666 subjects, a separate validation cohort of about 120 different subjects was used. The study combined high-throughput TCR immunosequencing, statistical association of individual TCRs with disease status, and machine learning to predict cytomegalovirus infection status. In a later analysis, previously published TCR beta repertoires from some 640 donors were re-analyzed and high-resolution HLA genotyping was added so that TCR occurrence patterns could be studied. Rather than drawing on any new phenotypic data, the later analysis identified candidate immune exposures from TCR beta sequences and the way those sequences occurred across donors. To decide whether each TCR beta V gene segment behaved as functional or pseudogenic, an earlier analysis of approximately 600 of the donors relied on high-throughput TCR beta sequencing. Alongside the repertoire data, information on donor age, sex, ethnicity and CMV serostatus was compiled. In a later genetic analysis, genome-wide SNP genotypes for about 55% of the 666 donors were used, and that subset was treated as a discovery cohort. Every discovery cohort repertoire had been produced on one sequencing platform. Both class I and class II loci were covered by HLA typing, at four-digit resolution. Typing coverage varied by locus: about 629-640 donors for A, B, C, DRB1 and DQB1; 522 for DQA1; around 570 for DPA1; under 490 for DPB1. Five DR-DQ haplotypes were treated as single units for association and clustering because of strong linkage in the cohort. Among some 400 genotyped donors of the cohort, an average of around 220,000 unique TCR beta nucleotide sequences was sequenced per donor, of which about 18% were non-productive.

The germline V gene (reference sequence) specifies MNHNY as CDR1 and SVGAGI as CDR2. The CDR3 spans 15 residues, from the cysteine through the phenylalanine. Of all the DNA, just the CDR3 is kept, 45 bases in frame from base 1. Trimming takes 2 bases off V and 7 bases off J; junction bases not matched to a gene: 8. The cohort comprised 710 or so healthy bone marrow donors. At the time of sampling, all cohort members were nominally healthy, though unrecorded immune exposures were likely present. The donor was CMV seronegative and was included in the group of several hundred seronegative cohort members. Every donor gave a peripheral blood sample, and the peripheral blood mononuclear cells from that sample were used for TCR beta sequencing. The Qiagen DNeasy Blood Extraction Kit was used to extract genomic DNA from the blood cell samples. Libraries came from the immunoSEQ multiplex PCR assay. The multiplex PCR relied on a mix of 60 forward primers for TCR Vbeta segments and 13 reverse primers for TCR Jbeta segments. The CDR3 region of rearranged TCR beta genes was amplified from genomic DNA with a multiplex PCR assay. Amplified TCR beta libraries were sequenced as 87-base-pair reads on the Illumina HiSeq System. For the original study's pipeline: Across the 670 or so repertoires, a later analysis counted 60 million to 90 million unique TCR beta chains, 8.5 million to 12 million of which were shared by at least two donors. Raw reads were error-corrected and collapsed into unique sequences with a nearest-neighbor algorithm that merged closely related sequences to remove PCR and sequencing errors. Alignment of CDR3 sequences to IMGT reference sequences was used to assign V, D and J gene segments. For a sequence to be retained, a match of at least six nucleotides was required to both a V gene segment and a J gene segment. A rearrangement was called productive if the CDR3 had no stop codons and remained in frame with V and J, and every other rearrangement was called non-productive. Following IMGT convention, CDR3 was defined as the stretch from the second conserved V-encoded cysteine to the conserved J-encoded phenylalanine. The earlier analysis of roughly 590 of the donors excluded any sequence lacking an unambiguous match to a single V gene segment. In an earlier analysis of some 590 of the donors, V segments were called functional above 56.7% productive rearrangements and were called segregating when the between-donor standard deviation exceeded 5%. A statistical classification framework was built to diagnose cytomegalovirus status from the catalog of TCR beta chain sequences. In a later analysis, TCR nucleotide sequences were compared against IMGT/GENE-DB human TR gene sequences so that V and J genes could be assigned. Using the TCRdist pipeline, a later analysis assigned CDR3 sequences along with most-parsimonious VDJ recombination scenarios. A later analysis defined each TCR beta chain by its CDR3 amino acid sequence plus V-gene family, and excluded reads lacking a unique V-gene family. In a later analysis, several hundred highly shared, low-generation-probability nucleotide sequences were removed to address suspected cross-contamination and a sequencing artifact. In a later analysis, a clonal expansion index was calculated for each public chain from normalized within-repertoire ranks of inferred template counts. Generation probabilities in a later analysis came from a VDJ recombination model fitted to out-of-frame rearrangements, and those results were checked against IGoR. In a later analysis, TCR-TCR, TCR-HLA and TCR-CMV co-occurrence was scored with hypergeometric tests, and a repertoire-size bias correction was applied to TCR pairs. A later analysis estimated false discovery rates by permuting HLA or CMV assignments 20 times. In a later analysis, co-occurring TCRs were grouped using DBSCAN, with TCRdist sequence similarity added in when clustering inside HLA-allele-positive subsets. Repertoires with fewer than 30,000 or more than 120,000 public chains, plus five repertoires with anomalous nucleotide sharing, were excluded from co-occurrence clustering. TCRdb limited this immuneACCESS table to in-frame rearrangements with V and J called. A share of clones is missing; checked studies link under half to unresolved V genes, and the rest is unexplained. The DNA gave D and trimming, while V, J and clone size come from that table. For this sample the table gives about 140,000 clones, of which about 80% were detected only once. The ten largest clones add up to roughly 2% of the sample.

Overall study outcomes, separate from this receptor: Because HLA typing was unavailable for some donors at each locus, only the typed subset was used in association tests. In a later analysis, TCR association rates were found to vary across HLA loci, with the most associated TCRs seen for DRB1 alleles and the fewest for HLA-C alleles. In a later analysis, HLA-associated TCR beta chains were found to be more clonally expanded and to have lower generation probabilities than equally common non-associated chains. In a later genetic analysis, fewer N-insertions in productive TCRs were reported among donors in an Asian-associated ancestry cluster than the roughly 700-donor mean. A later analysis found that most CMV-associated TCR beta chains appeared HLA-restricted, with HLA associations seemingly driven largely by CMV exposure. The cohort was sequenced for TCR beta chains only, and without alpha or paired-chain data the features that could be detected were limited. Specific HLA alleles were associated with 16,951 TCR beta sequences at a false discovery rate of 0.05 in a later analysis. V-gene and J-gene trimming of TCR beta chains was associated with a missense DCLRE1C variant in a later genetic analysis, and the association was replicated in an independent cohort. Strong co-occurrence of HLA alleles, especially DR and DQ, made assigning TCR associations to individual alleles difficult. In the study, some 180 TCR beta chains were listed as associated with cytomegalovirus. In both the original and validation cohorts, the classifier was reported to diagnose cytomegalovirus status with high specificity and sensitivity. The presence/absence analyses assumed that sequencing depth was roughly uniform across donors, and that assumption may not be true. Correlated functional status among segregating V segments might be attributable to linkage disequilibrium, but an unknown experimental factor could not be ruled out. Because the 87-base-pair reads could not distinguish some IMGT-functional V segments, including TRBV6-2 and TRBV6-3, those segments were excluded. In vitro tests confirmed that a few of the cytomegalovirus-associated TCR beta chains recognize cytomegalovirus antigens. A cluster of highly shared sequence variants was judged likely to be a technical artifact of the sequencing pipeline. In a later analysis, several top co-occurrence clusters were reported to appear linked to parvovirus B19, influenza, CMV and Epstein-Barr virus. According to the authors, the approach could potentially be generalized to other disease states and immunological phenotypes. Across donors, most TCR sequences were observed very rarely, whereas some public TCRs were present in many individuals. A further reported finding was that TCR beta sequences accurately predicted the HLA-A and HLA-B alleles for most subjects in the first cohort. Because counts were too low, seventeen rarely observed V segments, including chromosome 9 orphons, were left out of the earlier analysis of 587 of the donors. For the cohort, immune exposure information was limited to CMV serostatus. An earlier analysis of around 540 of the donors showed that most TCR beta V segments appeared in productive rearrangements either about 87% or about 30% of the time, which broadly matched IMGT annotations.

Sequenced sample: PBMCs. The sequence joins TRBV6-6 to TRBJ2-1, and TRBD1 aligns with 7 junction nucleotides. This sequence was found in a young man in good health and CMV-seronegative. The CDR3 protein is CASSYGRQGHNEQFF. The nucleotide sequence reads as follows: TGTGCCAGCAGTTACGGGAGACAGGGCCATAATGAGCAGTTCTTC.